This TCR beta chain is drawn from a study of human T cells and chemical hapten exposure. Study at large: Patients had diphenylcyclopropenone applied to the scalp weekly throughout the roughly 25-week study.

At least ten counts were recorded for this clonotype. Its antigen is not identified. Study-wide findings and caveats: Counts of expanded TCRs (at PT1) showed a positive correlation with patch test score. Healthy people's immune response may differ from that of the donors, who had alopecia.

This CDR3 region has 17 residues. The V segment lost 4 bases and the J segment 0 bases; nucleotides outside the gene matches: 2. Germline CDR1 reads LGHNA; CDR2 reads YSLEER. As for time point: patch test 1, 2 weeks after DPC sensitization. As for treatment: therapeutic diphenylcyclopropenone sensitization with weekly scalp DPC. From whole blood left unfractionated, total RNA was extracted. TCRdb reprocessed the RACE reads via MiXCR and lists one record per CDR3 protein. The sample yields 180,000 or so distinct CDR3 sequences, more than 14% seen once. The V and J genes are TRBV4-3 and TRBJ2-2, with 13 bases lining up with TRBD2. This TCR was recovered from a woman in her twenties or thirties with alopecia areata. Some clones in this sample may be carry-over from other donors' samples. The starting material was whole blood, obtained in connection with sensitization to the hapten diphenylcyclopropenone (DPC). CDR3 residues: CASSRTSGGSNTGELFF. CDR3 coding DNA: TGCGCCAGCAGCCGGACTAGCGGGGGATCGAACACCGGGGAGCTGTTTTTT.